This TCR beta chain was documented in a study of blood T cell repertoires in COVID-19 (dated by TCRdb to the early 2020s). For context, the study as a whole: Samples from collaborators originated in the United States, Italy and Spain and spanned both the acute and convalescent phases of COVID-19. The material from the prospective study consisted of cDNA or gDNA derived from T cells, B-cell-depleted T cells, or PBMCs. Subjects who had been exposed to COVID-19, were actively infected with it, or had recovered from it provided the deeply sampled blood TCRbeta repertoires that made up the dataset. The samples were drawn from two sources: the first 160 participants of the ongoing ImmuneRACE study, and 1,254 subjects contributed by 6 global collaborators. The sample metadata nearly always contained a de-identified subject ID, COVID-19 status, age in years and sex. Where HLA class I and class II types were available, the types were taken from metadata supplied by the sample provider, not from assay-based typing. The repertoires were made available in a free public database intended to serve as a resource for research on the immune response to SARS-CoV-2. Summary of the overall study and its limitations: The quantity of clinical and demographic metadata differed by source and by participant and was supplied without curation.

According to the germline V gene, CDR1 reads SGHTA and CDR2 reads FQGNSA. The CDR3 contains 13 residues, cysteine and phenylalanine counted. Only the CDR3 DNA stays, 39 bases, in frame from base 1. The V end gives up 5 bases and the J end 5 bases, leaving 4 bases in the junction not matched to a gene. This clone was detected many times. Its specific antigen is unknown. Qualities for individual bases were not recorded, and no much larger clone is one base off. Participants in the prospective study were aged roughly 18 to 100 years, lived in 20 to 25 United States geographic areas, and enrolled through a virtual design. Cohort assignment in the prospective study relied on participant-reported clinical history from a screening survey and a study questionnaire. Recovered participants in ImmuneRACE Cohort 3 were defined as having two consecutive negative NP/OP PCR tests, clearance from a healthcare professional, or resolution of symptoms. Each participant in the prospective study had whole blood, serum and a nasopharyngeal or oropharyngeal swab collected by mobile phlebotomists. Additional blood draws and questionnaires over a 2-month period could optionally be provided by prospective study participants. Blood samples from the prospective study were shipped frozen or at room temperature prior to DNA extraction.

TCRbeta CDR3 regions were amplified from genomic DNA by means of the immunoSEQ Assay, a bias-controlled multiplex PCR. For the original study's pipeline: The number of nucleated cells in each sample was estimated by amplification of reference gene primers within the assay. Sequence reads were collapsed and filtered to measure the absolute abundance of every unique TCRbeta CDR3 rearrangement. Productive Simpson clonality was computed per sample as the square root of Simpson's diversity index over productive rearrangements. Entries here come from immuneACCESS through TCRdb and include only in-frame sequences with V and J called. Some clones fail to appear in such tables; in the studies checked, an unresolved V gene covers under half of the shortfall, and the cause of the remainder is unknown. The D gene and trimming were derived from the DNA, and the V and J assignments and clone size from that table. The sample table contains under 150,000 clones; only one count was recorded for 60% to 80% of them. Together, the top ten hold about 2.9% of the sample.

This TCR derives from a woman aged 45 to 65 who had recovered from COVID-19. The chain is assembled from TRBV7-2 and TRBJ2-3; the junction holds 7 bases that match TRBD2. Sequenced material: PBMCs or T cells enriched from blood (not recorded which). The CDR3 has the sequence CASSRQRGDTQYF. The nucleotides read TGTGCCAGCAGCCGCCAGCGGGGAGATACGCAGTATTTT.